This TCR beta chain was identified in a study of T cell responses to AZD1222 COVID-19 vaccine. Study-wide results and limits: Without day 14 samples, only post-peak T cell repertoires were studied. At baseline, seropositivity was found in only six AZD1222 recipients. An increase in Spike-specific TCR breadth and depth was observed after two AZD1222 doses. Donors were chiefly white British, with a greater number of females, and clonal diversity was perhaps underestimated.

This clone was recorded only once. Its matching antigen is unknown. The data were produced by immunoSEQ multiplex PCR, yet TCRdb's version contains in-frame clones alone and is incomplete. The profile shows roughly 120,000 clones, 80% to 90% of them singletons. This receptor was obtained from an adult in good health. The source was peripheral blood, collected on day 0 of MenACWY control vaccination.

The CDR3 reads CASSLIMDEQYF. As DNA, the CDR3 is TGTGCCAGCAGTTTAATTATGGACGAGCAGTACTTC. The chain recombines TRBV28 with TRBJ2-7; D not certain. The CDR3 spans 12 residues. The V and J ends lost 2 bases and 5 bases respectively, with 7 bases between them. Per germline, CDR1 MDHEN and CDR2 SYDVKM.